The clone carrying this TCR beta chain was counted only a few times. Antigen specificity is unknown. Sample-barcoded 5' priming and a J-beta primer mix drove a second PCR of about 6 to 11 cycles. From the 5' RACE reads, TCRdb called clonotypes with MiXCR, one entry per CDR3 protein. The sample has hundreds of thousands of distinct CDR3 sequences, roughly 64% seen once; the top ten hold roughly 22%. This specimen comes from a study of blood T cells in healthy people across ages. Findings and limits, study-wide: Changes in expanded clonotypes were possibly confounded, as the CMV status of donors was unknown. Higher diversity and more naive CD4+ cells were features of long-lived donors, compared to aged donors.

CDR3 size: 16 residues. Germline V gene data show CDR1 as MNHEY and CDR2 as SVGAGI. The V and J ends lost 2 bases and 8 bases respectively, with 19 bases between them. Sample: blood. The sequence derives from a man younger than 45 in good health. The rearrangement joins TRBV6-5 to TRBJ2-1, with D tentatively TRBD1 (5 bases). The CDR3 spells CASSYQWTLPLDEQFF. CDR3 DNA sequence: TGTGCCAGCAGTTACCAATGGACACTCCCGCTAGATGAGCAGTTCTTC.